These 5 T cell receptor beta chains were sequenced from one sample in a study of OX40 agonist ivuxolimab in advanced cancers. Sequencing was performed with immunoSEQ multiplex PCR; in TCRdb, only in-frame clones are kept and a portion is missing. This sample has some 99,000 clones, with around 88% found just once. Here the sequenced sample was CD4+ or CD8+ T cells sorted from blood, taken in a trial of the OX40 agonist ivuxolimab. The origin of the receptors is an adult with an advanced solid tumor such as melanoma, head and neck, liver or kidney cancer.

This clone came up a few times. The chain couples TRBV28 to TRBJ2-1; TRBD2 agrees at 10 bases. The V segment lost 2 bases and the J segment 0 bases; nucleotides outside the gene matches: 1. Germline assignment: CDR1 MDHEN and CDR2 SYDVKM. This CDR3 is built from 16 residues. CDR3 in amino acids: CASSLPSGGSYNEQFF. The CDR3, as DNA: TGTGCCAGCAGTTTACCTAGCGGGGGCTCCTACAATGAGCAGTTCTTC.

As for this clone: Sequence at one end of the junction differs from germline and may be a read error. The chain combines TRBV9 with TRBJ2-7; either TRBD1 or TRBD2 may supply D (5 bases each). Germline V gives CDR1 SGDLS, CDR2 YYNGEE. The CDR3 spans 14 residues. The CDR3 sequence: CASSVGGKTYGQYF. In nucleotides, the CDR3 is TGTGCCAGCAGCGTAGGGGGGAAAACCTACGGGCAGTACTTC.

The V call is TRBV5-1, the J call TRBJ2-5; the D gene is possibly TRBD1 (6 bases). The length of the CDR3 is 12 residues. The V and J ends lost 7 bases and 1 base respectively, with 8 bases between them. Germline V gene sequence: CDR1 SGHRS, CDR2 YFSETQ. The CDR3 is CASRDIQETQYF. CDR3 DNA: TGCGCCAGCCGGGACATCCAAGAGACCCAGTACTTC.

CDR3 nucleotides: TGCGCCAGCAGACCCGGGACCGATGAAAAACTGTTTTTT. It is translated as CASRPGTDEKLFF. V is TRBV5-1 and J is TRBJ1-4, with D possibly matching TRBD1 (5 bases). Germline values: CDR1 SGHRS, CDR2 YFSETQ. Trimming pared 5 bases from V and 6 bases from J, leaving 11 bases between. The CDR3 sequence is 13 residues long.

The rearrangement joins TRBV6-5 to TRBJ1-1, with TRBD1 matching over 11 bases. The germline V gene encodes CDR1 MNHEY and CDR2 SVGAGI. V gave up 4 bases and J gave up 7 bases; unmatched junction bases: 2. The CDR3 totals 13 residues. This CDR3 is CASSSDRGLEAFF. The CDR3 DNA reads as TGTGCCAGCAGTTCGGACAGGGGGCTTGAAGCTTTCTTT.